This TCR beta chain was identified in a study of blood T cells in healthy people across ages. The germline V and J ends were trimmed by 1 base and 4 bases, with 4 bases remaining between them. The CDR3 sequence is 11 residues long. Germline lookup yields CDR1 GTSNPN and CDR2 SVGIG (reference sequence). It was with a sample-barcoded 5' primer and a J-beta primer mix that a second PCR of roughly 7 to 11 cycles was run. Sequencing recovered at least 2.5 million CDR3-containing paired-end reads from each sample. MiXCR, applied by TCRdb to the 5' RACE reads, yields one record per CDR3 protein. The repertoire includes some 850,000 distinct CDR3 sequences, more than 25% of them detected once, and 3% sits in the top ten. A further study also used this sample, focusing on T cells of mothers and their children.

Sequencing was done on a sample of blood. The chain joins TRBV30 to TRBJ2-5, with D uncertain. This clonotype was sampled from a boy younger than 18 in good health. CDR3 loop: CAWSGRETQYF. CDR3 DNA sequence: TGTGCCTGGAGTGGACGAGAGACCCAGTACTTC.